This entry describes one T cell receptor (beta chain). Its cognate antigen has yet to be identified. Per-base qualities were not stored, and no clone one base away is much larger. The entry originates in a study of T cell repertoires in aging, cancer and after chemotherapy (dated by TCRdb to about 2019). Turning to the overall study: Donors spanned six age groups from 30 or younger to 70 or older, with at least three individuals per group. Control TCR repertoires from healthy donors were recorded across several months to years, and re-sampling revealed clear clonal overlap. The full dataset contained 9.1 million or so TCR reads. To look at immunoaging and at how T cells reconstitute after chemotherapy, the study profiled TCR beta repertoires in peripheral blood from both healthy donors and cancer patients. Alongside some 96 healthy donors serving as a reference group, the cohort included approximately 210 cancer patients, of whom about 94 had hematological cancers and 120 to 130 had solid cancers. General study outcomes and caveats: Compared with age-matched healthy donors, untreated patients with hematological or solid cancers had significantly lower TCR diversity and higher clonality in blood. In both cancer cohorts, median generation probability rose over the chemotherapy interval, which suggests that the repertoire was reconstituted through rebound thymic output. In healthy donors, the decline in TCR diversity with age was mainly due to loss of richness, whereas in cancer patients loss of evenness also played a role. According to the authors, the repertoire data do not permit conclusions about immunological memory after chemotherapy.

The junction carries 13 bases between V and J, which are trimmed by 6 bases and 1 base respectively. From a lookup of the germline V gene (reference sequence), CDR1 and CDR2 are DFQATT and SNEGSKA. The CDR3 holds 14 amino acids from the cysteine to the phenylalanine. Solely the CDR3 DNA is kept, with 42 bases framed from the first base. Rearranged TRB sequences spanning V, D and J segments were amplified by multiplex touch-down PCR using a mixed TRB-A/B primer pool. Two consecutive PCR reactions with Phusion HS II polymerase added Illumina adapters and sample indices to the amplicons. Amplicons were gel-purified with the NucleoSpin Gel and PCR Clean-up kit, then checked with Qubit and an Agilent 2100 Bioanalyzer. Sequencing of libraries was carried out on an Illumina MiSeq in 600-cycle, single-indexed, paired-end runs. The study's own analysis went as follows. Processing of the TRB sequences was carried out with MiXCR versions 2.12 and 3.0.5. Each unique CDR3 nucleotide sequence counted as one clone, and only productive sequences with at least two reads were retained. The repertoire metrics were Shannon diversity, evenness, clonality (calculated as one minus evenness), and diversity profiles parameterized by alpha from 0 to 5. The IGoR algorithm was used to calculate generation probabilities of clones in the paired pre- and post-chemotherapy samples. Starting from the raw public reads, TCRdb applied fastp trimming at Q25, assembled clones with MiXCR and retained in-frame beta chains. Every distinct CDR3 protein forms one entry, paired with its most common genes and DNA. TCRdb, not the authors, supplied the V and J calls. The table for this sample lists around 9,200 distinct CDR3 sequences; around 33% of them were counted only once. In total, the top ten clones hold about an eighth of the sample.

TCR beta rearrangements were amplified from genomic DNA isolated from peripheral blood, not from sorted cells or RNA. Sequencing was performed on blood. The chain employs TRBV20-1 and TRBJ1-5, with TRBD1 tentatively as D gene (5 bases match). This sequence originates from a human donor in good health. The donor label of this sample is uncertain. Here is the DNA: TGCAGTGCGGCCACGGGGGTGAGCAATCAGCCCCAGCATTTT. It translates to CSAATGVSNQPQHF.